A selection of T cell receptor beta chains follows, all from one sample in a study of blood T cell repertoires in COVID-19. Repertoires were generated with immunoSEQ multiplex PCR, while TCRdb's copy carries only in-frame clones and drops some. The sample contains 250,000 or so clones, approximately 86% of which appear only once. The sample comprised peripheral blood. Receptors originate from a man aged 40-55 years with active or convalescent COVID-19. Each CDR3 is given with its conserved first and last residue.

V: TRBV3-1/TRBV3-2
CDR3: CASSYGGTEAFF

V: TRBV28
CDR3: CASRKQGQAFGYTF

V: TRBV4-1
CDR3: CASSHRLIQGDGYGYTF

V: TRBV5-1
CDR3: CASGVLGRRVGETQYF

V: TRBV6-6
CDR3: CASRNQGFGNGNTIYF

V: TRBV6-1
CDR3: CASSVVTSGDPMEQYF

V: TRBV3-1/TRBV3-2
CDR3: CASSQLRGPGANVLTF

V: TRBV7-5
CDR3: CVRSFGKDYGYTF

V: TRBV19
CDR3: CASISRQLNEQFF

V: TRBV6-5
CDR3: CASSPGQVHEQYF

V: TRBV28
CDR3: CASSGGGTRGTQYF